This T cell receptor (beta chain) was found in a study of CD4 T cells in relation to SARS-CoV-2 and coronaviruses. Repertoires were generated with immunoSEQ multiplex PCR, while TCRdb's copy carries only in-frame clones and drops some. The sample lists about 22,000 clones, approximately 68% seen once, with 15% to 20% in the top ten. Unexposed donor CD4+ T cells date from 2011-2018, before the COVID-19 pandemic. The cells were cultured for under twelve days before CD4+ T cells were isolated. A note on this clone: Its antigen is still unknown.

This sequence was found in a human donor in good health. Material: CD4+ T cells from PBMCs, cultured in vitro.

CDR3 DNA sequence: TGTGCCAGCAGTTTTGCGGACTATGGCTACACCTTC. It yields the protein CASSFADYGYTF. This chain connects TRBV28 to TRBJ1-2; D remains unclear. The CDR3 has 12 amino acids. CDR1 MDHEN and CDR2 SYDVKM come from the germline V gene. V lost 3 bases to trimming and J lost 3 bases, with 5 bases between them.